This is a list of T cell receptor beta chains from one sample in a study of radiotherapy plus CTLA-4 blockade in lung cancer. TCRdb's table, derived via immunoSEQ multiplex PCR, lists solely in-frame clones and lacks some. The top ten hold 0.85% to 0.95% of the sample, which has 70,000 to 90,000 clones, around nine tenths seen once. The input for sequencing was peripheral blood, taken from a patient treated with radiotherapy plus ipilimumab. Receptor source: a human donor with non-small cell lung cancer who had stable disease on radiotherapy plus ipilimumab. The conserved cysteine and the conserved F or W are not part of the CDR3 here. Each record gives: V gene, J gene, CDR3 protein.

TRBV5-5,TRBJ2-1,ASSLGLAGGSYNEQF
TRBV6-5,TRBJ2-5,ASSYGGFQETQY
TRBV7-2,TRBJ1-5,ASSPGQAYNQPQH
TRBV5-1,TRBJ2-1,ASSLVRQGAAEQF
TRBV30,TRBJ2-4,AWSVRSGDIQY
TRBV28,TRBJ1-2,ASSATGARRYGYT
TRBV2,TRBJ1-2,ASSVTGWAYGYT
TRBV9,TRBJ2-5,ASSVGPSGGELGETQY
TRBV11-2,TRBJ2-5,ASSSQPQGLAGTRETQY
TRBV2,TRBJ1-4,ASSPQQGGGEKLF
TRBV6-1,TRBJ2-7,AGGWSYEQY
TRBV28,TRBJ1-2,ASSSRENYGYT
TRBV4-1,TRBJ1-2,ASSPGQGAIRGYT
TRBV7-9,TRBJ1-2,ASSTTGVYGYT
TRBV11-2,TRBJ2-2,ASRAGTLNTGELF
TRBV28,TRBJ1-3,ASSLGGGGNTIY
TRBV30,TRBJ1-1,AWSVPGAEAF
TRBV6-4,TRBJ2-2,APGDSYYTGELF
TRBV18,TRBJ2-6,ASSPQSSGANVLT
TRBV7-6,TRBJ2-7,ASSKTGTSGPSYEQY
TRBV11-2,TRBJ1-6,ASSLDMWVYDSPLH
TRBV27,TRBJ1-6,ASSLGPLGSPLH
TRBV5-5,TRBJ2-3,ASSQQGTSGPTDTQY
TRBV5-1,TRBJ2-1,ASAGLAGVNEQF
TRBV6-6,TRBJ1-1,AGRWGWNTEAF
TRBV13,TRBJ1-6,ASSLGGQGATPLH
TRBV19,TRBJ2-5,ASRAVGQETQY
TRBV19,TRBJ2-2,ASSQQGRTGELF
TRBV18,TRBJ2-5,ASSPGQGPLETQY
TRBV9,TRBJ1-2,ASSKDPSSTYGYT
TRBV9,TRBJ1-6,ASSTGPQYSPLH
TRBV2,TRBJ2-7,ASRLDSYEQY